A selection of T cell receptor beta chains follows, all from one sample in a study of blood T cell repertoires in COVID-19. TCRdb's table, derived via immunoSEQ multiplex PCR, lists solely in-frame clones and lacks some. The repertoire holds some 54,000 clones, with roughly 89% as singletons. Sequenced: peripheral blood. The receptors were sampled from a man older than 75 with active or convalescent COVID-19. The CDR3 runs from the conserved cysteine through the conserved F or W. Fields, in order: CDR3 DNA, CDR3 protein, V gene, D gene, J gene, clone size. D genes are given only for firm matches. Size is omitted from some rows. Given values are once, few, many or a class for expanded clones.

CDR3nt: TGCGCCAGCAGCTTGGGGACAGACCAGCCATATGGCTACACCTTC; CDR3aa: CASSLGTDQPYGYTF; v_gene: TRBV5-1; d_gene: .; j_gene: TRBJ1-2; abundance: once
CDR3nt: TGCGCCAGCAGCTTTGGCGGTTCTGAAGCTTTCTTT; CDR3aa: CASSFGGSEAFF; v_gene: TRBV5-1; d_gene: .; j_gene: TRBJ1-1; abundance: .
CDR3nt: TGCGCCAGCCTGGGGGCCGGAGAGACCCAGTACTTC; CDR3aa: CASLGAGETQYF; v_gene: TRBV10-1; d_gene: .; j_gene: TRBJ2-5; abundance: .
CDR3nt: TGTGCCAGCAGTGAATTGAGACTTTATGTGTGTAGCAATCAGCCCCAGCATTTT; CDR3aa: CASSELRLYVCSNQPQHF; v_gene: TRBV25-1; d_gene: .; j_gene: TRBJ1-5; abundance: .
CDR3nt: TGTGCCAGCAGTGGGGGGGTCTGGGAGACCCAGTACTTC; CDR3aa: CASSGGVWETQYF; v_gene: TRBV27; d_gene: TRBD2; j_gene: TRBJ2-5; abundance: .
CDR3nt: TGTGCCTGGAGTGTAACACGGGGGAACACTGAAGCTTTCTTT; CDR3aa: CAWSVTRGNTEAFF; v_gene: TRBV30; d_gene: .; j_gene: TRBJ1-1; abundance: once
CDR3nt: TGTGCCAGTAGTGTAGGACAGGGGACAGATACGCAGTATTTT; CDR3aa: CASSVGQGTDTQYF; v_gene: TRBV19; d_gene: TRBD1; j_gene: TRBJ2-3; abundance: .
CDR3nt: TGTGCCAGCAGCCAGCCCGGGGCTAGCGGGAGGACTAGCACAGATACGCAGTATTTT; CDR3aa: CASSQPGASGRTSTDTQYF; v_gene: TRBV5-4; d_gene: TRBD2; j_gene: TRBJ2-3; abundance: .
CDR3nt: TGTGCCAGCAGTCCCAGGGGGGAGTACTACGAGCAGTACTTC; CDR3aa: CASSPRGEYYEQYF; v_gene: TRBV27; d_gene: .; j_gene: TRBJ2-7; abundance: .
CDR3nt: TGTGCCAGTAGTAGGCGCCTAGCGGGGGGTGGAAATGAGCAGTTCTTC; CDR3aa: CASSRRLAGGGNEQFF; v_gene: TRBV19; d_gene: TRBD2; j_gene: TRBJ2-1; abundance: .
CDR3nt: TGTGCCTGGAGTTGGGCCCGAACAGGGGATACAGATACGCAGTATTTT; CDR3aa: CAWSWARTGDTDTQYF; v_gene: TRBV30; d_gene: TRBD1; j_gene: TRBJ2-3; abundance: once
CDR3nt: TGTGCCAGCAGCCCTTTGACAGACACAGATACGCAGTATTTT; CDR3aa: CASSPLTDTDTQYF; v_gene: TRBV7-8; d_gene: .; j_gene: TRBJ2-3; abundance: .
CDR3nt: TGCGCCAGCAGCTTTGATGGACAGCCCTATGGCTACACCTTC; CDR3aa: CASSFDGQPYGYTF; v_gene: TRBV5-1; d_gene: .; j_gene: TRBJ1-2; abundance: .
CDR3nt: TGTGCCAGCAGCCCCCGGGACAGGGACGCAGATACGCAGTATTTT; CDR3aa: CASSPRDRDADTQYF; v_gene: TRBV25-1; d_gene: TRBD1; j_gene: TRBJ2-3; abundance: .
CDR3nt: TGTGCCAGCAGGTCTAGCGTCCCCTCCTACGAGCAGTACTTC; CDR3aa: CASRSSVPSYEQYF; v_gene: TRBV7-2; d_gene: .; j_gene: TRBJ2-7; abundance: .
CDR3nt: TGTGCCAGAGGGGGGGGCGAGCAGCCCCAGCATTTT; CDR3aa: CARGGGEQPQHF; v_gene: TRBV19; d_gene: .; j_gene: TRBJ1-5; abundance: .
CDR3nt: TGTGCCAGCAGCCGGACTAGCGGGGGGTCTAGCACAGATACGCAGTATTTT; CDR3aa: CASSRTSGGSSTDTQYF; v_gene: TRBV3-1/TRBV3-2; d_gene: TRBD2; j_gene: TRBJ2-3; abundance: .
CDR3nt: TGTGCCAGCAGCAGGGACCTACGGACGGAGGGAGATCAGCCCCAGCATTTT; CDR3aa: CASSRDLRTEGDQPQHF; v_gene: TRBV5-5; d_gene: .; j_gene: TRBJ1-5; abundance: .
CDR3nt: TGTGCCAGCAGCGAGAGGTTTAGCTCCTATAATTCACCCCTCCACTTT; CDR3aa: CASSERFSSYNSPLHF; v_gene: TRBV11-2; d_gene: .; j_gene: TRBJ1-6; abundance: few
CDR3nt: TGTGCCAGTAGTTCGGGACTAGGCATCACCGGGGAGCTGTTTTTT; CDR3aa: CASSSGLGITGELFF; v_gene: TRBV19; d_gene: TRBD2; j_gene: TRBJ2-2; abundance: .
CDR3nt: TGTGCCAGCAGCCAAGATTTATGGGTGGTGGAGGCCCGGCGGGACTATGGCTACACCTTC; CDR3aa: CASSQDLWVVEARRDYGYTF; v_gene: TRBV14; d_gene: .; j_gene: TRBJ1-2; abundance: .
CDR3nt: TGTGCCAGCAGTCTGACAGGGGCTAGCAATCAGCCCCAGCATTTT; CDR3aa: CASSLTGASNQPQHF; v_gene: TRBV6-5; d_gene: TRBD1; j_gene: TRBJ1-5; abundance: .
CDR3nt: TGTGCCAGCAGCTTAACGCCCGGGAGTCTCACCGGGGAGCTGTTTTTT; CDR3aa: CASSLTPGSLTGELFF; v_gene: TRBV5-4; d_gene: .; j_gene: TRBJ2-2; abundance: .
CDR3nt: TGTGCCAGCAGCCAGGGCCAGGGGTCCATTCAGTACTTC; CDR3aa: CASSQGQGSIQYF; v_gene: TRBV3-1/TRBV3-2; d_gene: .; j_gene: TRBJ2-4; abundance: .
CDR3nt: TGTGCCAGCAGCTTAGGGGGCGACGGTTTTGAAAAACTGTTTTTT; CDR3aa: CASSLGGDGFEKLFF; v_gene: TRBV7-2; d_gene: .; j_gene: TRBJ1-4; abundance: .
CDR3nt: TGTGCCAGCAGCCCCGGGACAGGGACGGGCTATGGCTACACCTTC; CDR3aa: CASSPGTGTGYGYTF; v_gene: TRBV11-2; d_gene: TRBD1; j_gene: TRBJ1-2; abundance: .
CDR3nt: TGCGCCAGCAGCCTCGGGACAGGGCGCACAGATACGCAGTATTTT; CDR3aa: CASSLGTGRTDTQYF; v_gene: TRBV5-1; d_gene: TRBD1; j_gene: TRBJ2-3; abundance: .
CDR3nt: TGCGCCAGCAGCTTTGGACAGGGGGCTAGCGGGGAGCTGTTTTTT; CDR3aa: CASSFGQGASGELFF; v_gene: TRBV5-1; d_gene: TRBD1; j_gene: TRBJ2-2; abundance: .
CDR3nt: TGTGCCAGCAGTATGCCTAGCGGGAGACCCTACGAGCAGTACTTC; CDR3aa: CASSMPSGRPYEQYF; v_gene: TRBV28; d_gene: TRBD2; j_gene: TRBJ2-7; abundance: .
CDR3nt: TGTGCCAGCAGCCTAACAGTCGGAGGCTACACCTTC; CDR3aa: CASSLTVGGYTF; v_gene: TRBV14; d_gene: .; j_gene: TRBJ1-2; abundance: .
CDR3nt: TGTGCCAGCAGCTTAACGGGGACTGGTGAGCAGTACTTC; CDR3aa: CASSLTGTGEQYF; v_gene: TRBV7-3; d_gene: .; j_gene: TRBJ2-7; abundance: .
CDR3nt: TGTGCCAGCAGTTTATCCGGCGGGGGCGGCCAAGAGACCCAGTACTTC; CDR3aa: CASSLSGGGGQETQYF; v_gene: TRBV28; d_gene: .; j_gene: TRBJ2-5; abundance: .
CDR3nt: TGTGCCAGCAGCTTGACGTCAGCAGGGGGGTACAATGAGCAGTTCTTC; CDR3aa: CASSLTSAGGYNEQFF; v_gene: TRBV5-5; d_gene: .; j_gene: TRBJ2-1; abundance: .
CDR3nt: TGTGCCACCAGCAGAGATCTTGGCAGGGCCTACGAGCAGTACTTC; CDR3aa: CATSRDLGRAYEQYF; v_gene: TRBV15; d_gene: .; j_gene: TRBJ2-7; abundance: few
CDR3nt: TGTGCCAGCAGTGCCACCGGGACAGGCTCCAAAAACATTCAGTACTTC; CDR3aa: CASSATGTGSKNIQYF; v_gene: TRBV25-1; d_gene: TRBD1; j_gene: TRBJ2-4; abundance: .
CDR3nt: TGTGCCAGCTTGGGACACTTAAGCACAGATACGCAGTATTTT; CDR3aa: CASLGHLSTDTQYF; v_gene: TRBV11-2; d_gene: .; j_gene: TRBJ2-3; abundance: .
CDR3nt: TGTGCCAGTAGTATCCGGGACAACAGCAATCAGCCCCAGCATTTT; CDR3aa: CASSIRDNSNQPQHF; v_gene: TRBV19; d_gene: .; j_gene: TRBJ1-5; abundance: .
CDR3nt: TGTGCCAGTAGTACCCGACTGACTAGCGGGAGAACAGATACGCAGTATTTT; CDR3aa: CASSTRLTSGRTDTQYF; v_gene: TRBV19; d_gene: TRBD2; j_gene: TRBJ2-3; abundance: .
CDR3nt: TGTGCCAGCAGCTTAGATCCTGGGGCCGTCGGGCGGCAGTACTTC; CDR3aa: CASSLDPGAVGRQYF; v_gene: TRBV11-2; d_gene: .; j_gene: TRBJ2-7; abundance: .
CDR3nt: TGCAGCGTTGAATGGGCGGACAAGGCAGCCGAAGCTTTCTTT; CDR3aa: CSVEWADKAAEAFF; v_gene: TRBV29-1; d_gene: .; j_gene: TRBJ1-1; abundance: .
CDR3nt: TGTGCCAGCAGTCTCCCGATTCAGGGGATGAACACTGAAGCTTTCTTT; CDR3aa: CASSLPIQGMNTEAFF; v_gene: TRBV28; d_gene: .; j_gene: TRBJ1-1; abundance: once
CDR3nt: TGTGCCAGCAGCCGTCGGGGAAGCGGCATCCTCGAGCAGTACTTC; CDR3aa: CASSRRGSGILEQYF; v_gene: TRBV5-6; d_gene: .; j_gene: TRBJ2-7; abundance: .